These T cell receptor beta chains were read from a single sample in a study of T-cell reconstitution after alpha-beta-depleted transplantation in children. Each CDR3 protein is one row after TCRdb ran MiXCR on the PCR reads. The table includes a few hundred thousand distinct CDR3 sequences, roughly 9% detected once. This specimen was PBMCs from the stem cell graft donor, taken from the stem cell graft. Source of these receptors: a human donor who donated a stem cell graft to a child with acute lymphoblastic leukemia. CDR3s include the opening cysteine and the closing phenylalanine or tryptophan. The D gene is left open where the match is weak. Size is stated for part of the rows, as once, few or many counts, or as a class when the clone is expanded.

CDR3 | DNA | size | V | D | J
CSARQASSYEQYF | TGCAGCGCCCGACAGGCAAGCTCCTACGAGCAGTACTTC | many | TRBV29-1 | - | TRBJ2-7
CASSLDTRREKLFF | TGTGCCAGCAGCCTAGATACAAGGCGAGAAAAACTGTTTTTT | few | TRBV7-2 | - | TRBJ1-4
CASSQVLGTSGGYTDTQYF | TGTGCCAGCAGCCAAGTTTTAGGGACTAGCGGGGGGTACACAGATACGCAGTATTTT | many | TRBV4-2 | TRBD2 | TRBJ2-3
CASSIRGTDTGYTF | TGTGCCAGTAGTATAAGGGGCACAGACACTGGCTACACCTTC | few | TRBV19 | - | TRBJ1-2
CASSLAGTYGGGAGELFF | TGTGCCAGCAGCTTAGCGGGAACCTACGGGGGAGGGGCCGGGGAGCTGTTTTTT | few | TRBV7-2 | TRBD2 | TRBJ2-2
CASSPTAQGNTEAFF | TGCGCCAGCAGCCCTACCGCACAGGGCAACACTGAAGCTTTCTTT | many | TRBV5-1 | - | TRBJ1-1
CASSLVEASSYNEQFF | TGCGCCAGCAGCTTGGTGGAGGCTAGCTCCTACAATGAGCAGTTCTTC | - | TRBV5-1 | - | TRBJ2-1
CASSKGGGNTEAFF | TGTGCCAGCTCAAAGGGTGGGGGGAACACTGAAGCTTTCTTT | - | TRBV7-8 | - | TRBJ1-1
CASSPGQAQETQYF | TGCGCCAGCAGCCCGGGACAGGCACAAGAGACCCAGTACTTC | few | TRBV5-1 | TRBD1 | TRBJ2-5
CASDAGRNTEAFF | TGTGCCAGCGATGCAGGTCGGAACACTGAAGCTTTCTTT | - | TRBV11-2 | - | TRBJ1-1
CASGLPPLEPLHF | TGTGCTAGTGGTTTGCCCCCCTTAGAACCCCTCCACTTT | few | TRBV12-5 | - | TRBJ1-6
CASSPREGYSYEQYF | TGTGCCAGCAGCCCACGGGAAGGTTACTCCTACGAGCAGTACTTC | - | TRBV7-7 | - | TRBJ2-7
CASSQERHYGYTF | TGTGCCAGCAGCCAAGAAAGGCACTATGGCTACACCTTC | few | TRBV3-1 | - | TRBJ1-2
CASTFGPPYSYEQYF | TGTGCCAGCACCTTCGGCCCGCCCTACTCCTACGAGCAGTACTTC | many | TRBV12-3/TRBV12-4 | - | TRBJ2-7
CASTRGAADTQYF | TGTGCCAGCACTCGCGGGGCGGCAGATACGCAGTATTTT | many | TRBV12-3/TRBV12-4 | - | TRBJ2-3
CASSPDRGFSGANVLTF | TGTGCCAGCTCACCAGACAGGGGATTCTCTGGGGCCAACGTCCTGACTTTC | few | TRBV18 | TRBD1 | TRBJ2-6
CASSDTGSSTDTQYF | TGTGCCAGCAGTGATACAGGGTCTAGCACAGATACGCAGTATTTT | few | TRBV25-1 | - | TRBJ2-3
CASTTADRARTYGYTF | TGTGCCAGCACGACAGCGGACAGGGCCCGCACCTATGGCTACACCTTC | - | TRBV12-3/TRBV12-4 | TRBD1 | TRBJ1-2
CASSLAPIPDTQYF | TGTGCCAGCAGTTTAGCGCCGATTCCAGATACGCAGTATTTT | - | TRBV12-3/TRBV12-4 | - | TRBJ2-3
CSVGGKSVMNTESFF | TGCAGCGTTGGAGGGAAGTCGGTGATGAACACTGAATCTTTCTTT | many | TRBV29-1 | - | TRBJ1-1
CASLTGTGEADTQYF | TGTGCCAGCCTTACCGGGACAGGGGAGGCAGATACGCAGTATTTT | many | TRBV10-3 | TRBD1 | TRBJ2-3
CASSPLGSGDPNEQFF | TGTGCCAGCAGCCCCCTCGGCTCAGGGGACCCCAATGAGCAGTTCTTC | - | TRBV27 | - | TRBJ2-1
CASSLAAYGYTF | TGCGCCAGCAGCTTGGCTGCCTATGGCTACACCTTC | - | TRBV5-1 | - | TRBJ1-2
CASSSGRGGSNQPQHF | TGTGCCAGCAGTTCTGGGAGGGGGGGAAGCAATCAGCCCCAGCATTTT | many | TRBV12-3/TRBV12-4 | - | TRBJ1-5
CASSLRDRVSYEQYF | TGTGCCAGCAGCCTCCGGGACAGGGTCTCCTACGAGCAGTACTTC | many | TRBV5-6 | TRBD1 | TRBJ2-7
CASSVQDRAGQPQHF | TGTGCCAGCAGTGTCCAGGACAGGGCCGGTCAGCCCCAGCATTTT | - | TRBV6-1 | TRBD1 | TRBJ1-5
CASSFKNTIYF | TGTGCCAGCAGCTTTAAGAACACCATATATTTT | few | TRBV5-4 | - | TRBJ1-3
CASSPWGQGAHGELFF | TGTGCCAGCAGCCCCTGGGGACAGGGGGCGCACGGGGAGCTGTTTTTT | - | TRBV7-2 | TRBD1 | TRBJ2-2
CASSQVGVTGNTIYF | TGCGCCAGCAGCCAAGTCGGAGTGACTGGAAACACCATATATTTT | - | TRBV4-1 | - | TRBJ1-3
CASSRAGYTGELFF | TGTGCCAGCAGCCGAGCGGGGTACACCGGGGAGCTGTTTTTT | many | TRBV27 | TRBD2 | TRBJ2-2
CASSPPNGPPGNTIYF | TGTGCCAGCTCACCACCAAATGGTCCGCCTGGAAACACCATATATTTT | few | TRBV18 | - | TRBJ1-3
CASSFGLAGGQANGELFF | TGCGCCAGCAGCTTCGGACTAGCGGGGGGGCAGGCGAACGGGGAGCTGTTTTTT | - | TRBV5-1 | TRBD2 | TRBJ2-2
CAISIQETQYF | TGTGCCATCAGTATTCAAGAGACCCAGTACTTC | many | TRBV10-3 | - | TRBJ2-5
CAIRPGTSDSPLHF | TGTGCCATCAGGCCCGGGACATCGGATTCACCCCTCCACTTT | many | TRBV10-3 | - | TRBJ1-6
CASSLAPGGPGNTIYF | TGTGCCAGCAGCTTAGCACCAGGGGGCCCTGGAAACACCATATATTTT | many | TRBV7-2 | TRBD1 | TRBJ1-3
CASSQESSYNEQFF | TGTGCCAGCAGTCAAGAGAGCTCCTACAATGAGCAGTTCTTC | many | TRBV12-3/TRBV12-4 | - | TRBJ2-1
CASSYSGRIGSGNTIYF | TGTGCCAGCAGTTACTCGGGCAGGATAGGCTCTGGAAACACCATATATTTT | - | TRBV6-5 | - | TRBJ1-3
CASSPGRSGTDTQYF | TGCGCCAGCAGCCCGGGGCGCAGCGGCACAGATACGCAGTATTTT | - | TRBV4-3 | - | TRBJ2-3
CSARDRPGTEAFF | TGCAGTGCTAGAGATCGTCCGGGGACTGAAGCTTTCTTT | few | TRBV20-1 | - | TRBJ1-1
CASSLQASGELGTEAFF | TGTGCCAGCAGTTTACAAGCTTCTGGGGAGTTGGGCACTGAAGCTTTCTTT | many | TRBV12-3/TRBV12-4 | - | TRBJ1-1
CASSHTLEVGAEDEQYF | TGTGCCAGCAGCCACACGCTGGAGGTAGGGGCGGAGGACGAGCAGTACTTC | many | TRBV2 | - | TRBJ2-7
CASITLPGQSYHEQYF | TGTGCCAGCATTACGCTACCGGGACAGAGCTACCACGAGCAGTACTTC | - | TRBV2 | TRBD1 | TRBJ2-7
CASSQAVVIGETQYF | TGCGCCAGCAGCCAAGCGGTGGTCATAGGGGAGACCCAGTACTTC | many | TRBV4-1 | - | TRBJ2-5
CATSRQTDTEAFF | TGTGCCACCTCAAGACAGACCGACACTGAAGCTTTCTTT | - | TRBV3-1 | - | TRBJ1-1
CSARNSHTEAFF | TGCAGTGCTAGGAACAGCCACACTGAAGCTTTCTTT | many | TRBV20-1 | - | TRBJ1-1
CASSFGHGYTF | TGCGCCAGCAGCTTCGGACATGGCTACACCTTC | - | TRBV5-1 | - | TRBJ1-2
CASSVGTGQAGELFF | TGTGCCAGCAGCGTCGGGACAGGGCAAGCCGGGGAGCTGTTTTTT | - | TRBV7-9 | TRBD1 | TRBJ2-2
CASKGEAAVGRREGTEAFF | TGCGCCAGCAAAGGTGAAGCGGCCGTCGGCCGAAGGGAGGGAACTGAAGCTTTCTTT | - | TRBV5-1 | - | TRBJ1-1
CSARNAQHEQYF | TGCAGTGCGAGGAACGCCCAACACGAGCAGTACTTC | many | TRBV20-1 | - | TRBJ2-7
CAISEGLADTQYF | TGTGCCATCAGTGAGGGACTAGCAGATACGCAGTATTTT | few | TRBV10-3 | TRBD2 | TRBJ2-3
CASSLGGQGSTEAFF | TGTGCCAGCAGCTTAGGGGGACAGGGAAGCACTGAAGCTTTCTTT | many | TRBV7-6 | TRBD1 | TRBJ1-1
CASRGGGATYEQYF | TGTGCCAGCAGAGGTGGAGGGGCAACCTACGAGCAGTACTTC | - | TRBV28 | - | TRBJ2-7
CASSIRQRAEAFF | TGTGCCAGCAGCATCCGTCAGAGGGCTGAAGCTTTCTTT | - | TRBV11-2 | - | TRBJ1-1